Sequencing of this T cell receptor (beta chain) was carried out in a study of CD8 T cells in ankylosing spondylitis. Remarks on this clonotype: As yet, its antigen is unknown.

Study-wide results and limits: Seemingly distinctive of ankylosing spondylitis blood was a TCR beta motif formed by eight highly homologous variants.

V gave up 4 bases and J gave up 0 bases, with 13 bases separating them. This CDR3 has 15 amino acids. With molecular barcodes, quantitative 5'-RACE was used to make the TCR beta libraries. MiXCR, run by TCRdb on the 5' RACE reads, gives a single entry per CDR3 protein. The repertoire holds more than 650,000 distinct CDR3 sequences, with approximately 12% as singletons. Input material: blood, either unsorted or a sorted T cell fraction (not recorded which). The J gene is TRBJ2-7, the V gene TRBV12-3 or TRBV12-4; D gene unclear. This sequence originates from a male donor with ankylosing spondylitis. CDR3 nucleotides: TGTGCCAGCAGTTCCCTTGGCAGGAACTCCTACGAGCAGTACTTC. Translation: CASSSLGRNSYEQYF.